This note documents a single T cell receptor beta chain sequence. Germline CDR1 MDHEN, CDR2 SYDVKM. V was pared by 6 bases and J by 8 bases, with 7 bases between. The CDR3 spans 10 residues. Membership in each cohort depended on participant-reported clinical history. The record originates from a study of blood T cell repertoires in COVID-19. Per the authors' pipeline: Researchers report that nucleated cell counts were estimated from reference gene primer amplification. Here immunoSEQ multiplex PCR was the method, and the copy in TCRdb shows in-frame clones only, minus some. D and trimming come from the DNA, and the V and J calls and clone size come from that table. The data show some 230,000 clones, about 79% seen once.

The clonotype comes from a woman aged 40 to 50 with acute COVID-19. The chain uses TRBV28 and TRBJ1-2; D is undetermined. Sequencing was done on a sample of PBMCs or T cells enriched from blood (not recorded which). The CDR3 DNA follows: TGTGCCAGCAGGGAGGTCGGCTACACCTTC. Translating it yields CASREVGYTF.